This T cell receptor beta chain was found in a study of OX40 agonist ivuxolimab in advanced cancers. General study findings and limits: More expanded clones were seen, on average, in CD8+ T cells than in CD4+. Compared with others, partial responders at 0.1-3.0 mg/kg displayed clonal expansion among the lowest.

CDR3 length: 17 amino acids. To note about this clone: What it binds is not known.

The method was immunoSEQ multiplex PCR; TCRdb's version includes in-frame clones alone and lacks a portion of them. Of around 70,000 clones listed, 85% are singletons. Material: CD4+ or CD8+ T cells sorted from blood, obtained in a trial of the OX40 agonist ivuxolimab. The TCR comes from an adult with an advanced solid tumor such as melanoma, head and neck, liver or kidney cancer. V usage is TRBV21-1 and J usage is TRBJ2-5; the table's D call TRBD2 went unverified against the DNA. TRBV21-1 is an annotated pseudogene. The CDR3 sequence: CASSGRPRRGRKETQYF. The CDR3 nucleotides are TGTGCCAGCAGCGGACGACCCCGGCGGGGGCGTAAAGAGACCCAGTACTTC.